In its sample, the clone carrying this T cell receptor beta chain was seen a few times. This sample was included in a study of T-cell reconstitution after alpha-beta-depleted transplantation in children. Unique molecular identifiers were incorporated when the TCRbeta library was constructed. From the PCR reads, TCRdb called clonotypes with MiXCR, one entry per CDR3 protein. The sample includes about 540,000 distinct CDR3 sequences, 25% to 30% of them seen just once. V lost 9 bases, J lost 0 bases, and 12 bases lay in between. Germline V gene data show CDR1 as MNHNS and CDR2 as SASEGT. This CDR3 spans 14 amino acids.

The source material was PBMCs, sampled before TCRalphabeta/CD19-depleted stem cell transplant. The chain couples TRBV6-1 to TRBJ1-3; possibly TRBD1 for D (5 bases). This receptor was taken from a boy under two years old with Wiskott-Aldrich syndrome, due to receive a stem cell transplant. CDR3 amino acids: CARREGNSGNTIYF. The DNA for the CDR3 is TGTGCCAGAAGAGAGGGGAACTCTGGAAACACCATATATTTT.